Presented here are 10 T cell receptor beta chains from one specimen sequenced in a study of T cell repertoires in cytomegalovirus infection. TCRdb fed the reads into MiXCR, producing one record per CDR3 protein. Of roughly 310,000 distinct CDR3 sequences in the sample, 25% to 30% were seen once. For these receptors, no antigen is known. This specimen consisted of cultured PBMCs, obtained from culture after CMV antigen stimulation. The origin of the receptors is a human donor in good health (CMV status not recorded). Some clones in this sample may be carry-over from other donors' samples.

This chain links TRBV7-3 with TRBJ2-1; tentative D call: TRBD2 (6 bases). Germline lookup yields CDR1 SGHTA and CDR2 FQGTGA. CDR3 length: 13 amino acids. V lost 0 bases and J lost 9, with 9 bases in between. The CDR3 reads CASSLTSGLEQFF. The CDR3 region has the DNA TGTGCCAGCAGCTTAACTAGCGGCCTTGAGCAGTTCTTC.

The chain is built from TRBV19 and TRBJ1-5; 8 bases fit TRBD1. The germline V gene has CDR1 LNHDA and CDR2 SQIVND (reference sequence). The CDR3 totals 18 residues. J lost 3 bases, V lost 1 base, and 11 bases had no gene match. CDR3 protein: CASSIVWSGGTNNQPQHF. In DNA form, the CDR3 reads TGTGCCAGTAGTATAGTGTGGTCAGGGGGCACAAACAATCAGCCCCAGCATTTT.

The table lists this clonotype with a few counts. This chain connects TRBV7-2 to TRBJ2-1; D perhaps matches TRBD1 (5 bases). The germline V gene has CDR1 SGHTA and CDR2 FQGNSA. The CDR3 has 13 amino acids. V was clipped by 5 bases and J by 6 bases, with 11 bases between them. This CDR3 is CASSAQGVNEQFF. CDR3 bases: TGTGCCAGCAGCGCTCAGGGTGTCAATGAGCAGTTCTTC.

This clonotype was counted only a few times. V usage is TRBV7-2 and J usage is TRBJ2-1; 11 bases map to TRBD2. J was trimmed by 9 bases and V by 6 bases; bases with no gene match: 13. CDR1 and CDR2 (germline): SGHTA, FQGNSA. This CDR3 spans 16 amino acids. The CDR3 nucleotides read TGTGCCAGCAGGCCCTCCACTAGCGGGAGTGGGACTGAGCAGTTCTTC. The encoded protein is CASRPSTSGSGTEQFF.

The DNA for the CDR3 is TGTGCCACCCAGCCGGGGACGGGAAAAAACACTGAAGCTTTCTTT. This translates into CATQPGTGKNTEAFF. The genes are TRBV27 and TRBJ1-1, with a tentative D call TRBD1 (5 bases). Trimming left V 10 bases short and J 2 bases short, with 20 bases between. This CDR3 region has 15 residues. In germline, CDR1 is MNHEY, CDR2 SMNVEV (reference sequence).

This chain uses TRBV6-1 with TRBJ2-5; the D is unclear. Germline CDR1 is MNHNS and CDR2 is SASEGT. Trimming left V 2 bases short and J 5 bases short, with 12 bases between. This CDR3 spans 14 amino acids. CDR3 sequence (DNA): TGTGCCAGCAGTGAAATAGGCTTTTGGGAGACCCAGTACTTC. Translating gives CASSEIGFWETQYF.

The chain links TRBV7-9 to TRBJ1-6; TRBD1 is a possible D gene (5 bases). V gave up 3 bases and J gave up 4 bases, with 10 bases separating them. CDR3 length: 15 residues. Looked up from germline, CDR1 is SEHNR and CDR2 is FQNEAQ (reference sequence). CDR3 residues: CASSFPSGYNSPLHF. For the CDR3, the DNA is TGTGCCAGCAGCTTCCCCTCAGGGTATAATTCACCCCTCCACTTT.

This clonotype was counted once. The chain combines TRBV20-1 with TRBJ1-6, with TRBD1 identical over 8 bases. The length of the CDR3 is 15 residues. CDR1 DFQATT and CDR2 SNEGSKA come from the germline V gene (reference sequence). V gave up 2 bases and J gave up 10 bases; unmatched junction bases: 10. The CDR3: CSARQETGVGSPLHF. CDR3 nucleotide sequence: TGCAGTGCTAGACAAGAGACAGGGGTAGGATCACCCCTCCACTTT.

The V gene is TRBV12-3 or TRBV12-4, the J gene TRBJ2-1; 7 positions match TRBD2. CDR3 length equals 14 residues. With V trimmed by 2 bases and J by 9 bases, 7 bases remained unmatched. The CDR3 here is CASSLYPTSCEQFF. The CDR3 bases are TGTGCCAGCAGTTTATACCCGACTAGCTGTGAGCAGTTCTTC.

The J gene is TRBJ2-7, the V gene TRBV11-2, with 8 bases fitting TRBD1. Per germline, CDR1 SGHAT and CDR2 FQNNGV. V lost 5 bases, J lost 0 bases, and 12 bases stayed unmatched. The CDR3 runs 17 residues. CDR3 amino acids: CASSPTWWDRSSYEQYF. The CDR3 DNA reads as TGTGCCAGCAGCCCCACGTGGTGGGACAGGAGCTCCTACGAGCAGTACTTC. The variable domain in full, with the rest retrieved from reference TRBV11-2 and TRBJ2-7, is EAGVAQSPRYKIIEKRQSVAFWCNPISGHATLYWYQQILGQGPKLLIQFQNNGVVDDSQLPKDRFSAERLKGVDSTLKIQPAKLEDSAVYLCASSPTWWDRSSYEQYFGPGTRLTVT.